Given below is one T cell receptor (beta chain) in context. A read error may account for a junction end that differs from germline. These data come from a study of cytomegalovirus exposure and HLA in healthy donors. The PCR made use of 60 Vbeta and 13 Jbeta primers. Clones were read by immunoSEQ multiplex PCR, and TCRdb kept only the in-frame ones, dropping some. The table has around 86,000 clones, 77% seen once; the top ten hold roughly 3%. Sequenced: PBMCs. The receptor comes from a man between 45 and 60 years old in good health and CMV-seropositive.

The CDR3 protein is CSSSSETSGSSVETDTQYF. The CDR3 DNA follows: TGTTCCAGCAGCTCAGAGACTAGCGGGAGCTCCGTTGAAACAGATACGCAGTATTTT. This chain joins TRBV7-9 and TRBJ2-3; 12 nucleotides match TRBD2. Germline CDR1 is SEHNR and CDR2 is FQNEAQ (reference sequence). This CDR3 contains 19 residues.